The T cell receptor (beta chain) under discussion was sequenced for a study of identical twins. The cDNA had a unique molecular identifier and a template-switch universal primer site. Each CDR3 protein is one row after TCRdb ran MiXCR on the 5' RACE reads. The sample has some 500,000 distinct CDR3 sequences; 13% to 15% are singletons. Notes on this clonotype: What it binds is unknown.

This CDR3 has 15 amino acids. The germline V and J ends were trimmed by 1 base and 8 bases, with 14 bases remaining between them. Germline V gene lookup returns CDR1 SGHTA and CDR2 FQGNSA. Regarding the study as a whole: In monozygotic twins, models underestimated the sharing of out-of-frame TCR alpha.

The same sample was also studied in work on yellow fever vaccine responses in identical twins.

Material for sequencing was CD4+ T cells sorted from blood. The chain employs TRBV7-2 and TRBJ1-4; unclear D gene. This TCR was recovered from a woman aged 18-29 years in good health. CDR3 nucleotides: TGTGCCAGCAGCTTAGTCAGCAAAGGAGGAGAAAAACTGTTTTTT. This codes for CASSLVSKGGEKLFF.